This is a list of T cell receptor beta chains from one sample in a study of a mutant IDH1 vaccine in newly diagnosed glioma. Using immunoSEQ multiplex PCR, the repertoire was profiled, and TCRdb retains in-frame clones only, with some absent. The sample consists of approximately 62,000 clones, around 83% of them appearing once. These receptors' antigens are unknown. Sequenced material: PBMCs, taken from a glioma patient whose treatment included an IDH1 peptide vaccine. The receptor set was obtained from a man younger than 45 with glioma. CDR3s include the opening cysteine and the closing phenylalanine or tryptophan. Each record gives: J gene, D gene, V gene, clone size, CDR3 DNA, CDR3 protein. A D gene is named only where the DNA matches it firmly. For some rows the clone size is stated as once, few or many, or as a class when expanded; others skip it.

>TRBJ1-4|TRBD1|TRBV5-4|-
TGTGCCAGCAGCGAGGGACAGTCAACTAATGAAAAACTGTTTTTT
CASSEGQSTNEKLFF
>TRBJ2-5|TRBD2|TRBV2|-
TGTGCCAGCAGTCGGGGGGCTAGCGGGGAGACCCAGTACTTC
CASSRGASGETQYF
>TRBJ2-5|TRBD2|TRBV4-1|-
TGCGCCAGCAGCCCCCCCCGGATAGCGGGGAAAGAGACCCAGTACTTC
CASSPPRIAGKETQYF
>TRBJ2-6|TRBD1|TRBV4-2|-
TGTGCCAGCAGCCGTTCTGACAGGGTTGGGGCCAACGTCCTGACTTTC
CASSRSDRVGANVLTF
>TRBJ2-7|-|TRBV7-9|-
TGTGCCAGCAGCTCACAGTCTACAGCTTCCTACGAGCAGTACTTC
CASSSQSTASYEQYF
>TRBJ2-3|-|TRBV5-4|-
TGTGCCAGCAGCTTACCCGAGACAAATACGCAGTATTTT
CASSLPETNTQYF
>TRBJ1-5|-|TRBV4-1|-
TGCGCCAGCAGCCAAGCGGTATATAGCAATCAGCCCCAGCATTTT
CASSQAVYSNQPQHF
>TRBJ1-1|-|TRBV7-9|-
TGTGCCAGCAGCTCCCCCGCTGAAGCTTTCTTT
CASSSPAEAFF
>TRBJ1-6|TRBD1|TRBV5-1|-
TGCGCCAGCAGCGGCTCCCAGGGGACAGCTTCAAATTCACCCCTCCACTTT
CASSGSQGTASNSPLHF
>TRBJ2-1|TRBD1|TRBV5-6|-
TGTGCCAGCAGCTGGGATCCGGGACAGAAAAATGAGCAGTTCTTC
CASSWDPGQKNEQFF
>TRBJ1-1|-|TRBV28|-
TGTGCCAGCAGTTCAAGTGAGGGCATGAACACTGAAGCTTTCTTT
CASSSSEGMNTEAFF
>TRBJ2-1|TRBD2|TRBV11-2|few
TGTGCCAGCAGCCCGGGACTAGCGCTGGGTGAGCAGTTCTTC
CASSPGLALGEQFF
>TRBJ2-4|-|TRBV5-4|-
TGTGCCAGCAGCTTGGATATAGGGAAAAACATTCAGTACTTC
CASSLDIGKNIQYF
>TRBJ1-5|TRBD1|TRBV7-8|-
TGTGCCAGCAGCTCAGGGACAGATCGCAATCAGCCCCAGCATTTT
CASSSGTDRNQPQHF
>TRBJ2-1|-|TRBV5-1|-
TGCGCCAGCAGCACCTACAATGAGCAGTTCTTC
CASSTYNEQFF
>TRBJ1-3|-|TRBV19|-
TGTGCCAGTAGCCCTTCGGGGAGCTCTGGAAACACCATATATTTT
CASSPSGSSGNTIYF
>TRBJ1-6|TRBD1|TRBV30|-
TGTGCCTGGGGACAGGGGCCTAATTCACCCCTCCACTTT
CAWGQGPNSPLHF
>TRBJ2-3|TRBD2|TRBV18|once
TGTGCCAGCTCACCACCGGGACTAGCGGGTCCCGGAGATACGCAGTATTTT
CASSPPGLAGPGDTQYF
>TRBJ2-7|TRBD1|TRBV6-1|-
TGTGCCACCCTAGGACAGGTTTTTGGCGAGCAGTACTTC
CATLGQVFGEQYF
>TRBJ1-1|-|TRBV5-4|-
TGTGCCAGCAGCCCGCCCGGAGGCGGGAACACTGAAGCTTTCTTT
CASSPPGGGNTEAFF
>TRBJ2-7|-|TRBV6-5|few
TGTGCCAGCAGTTCGATTAAATCTTCACTATACGAGCAGTACTTC
CASSSIKSSLYEQYF
>TRBJ2-1|-|TRBV5-5|-
TGTGCCAGCAGCTTTCTGAATGAGCAGTTCTTC
CASSFLNEQFF
>TRBJ1-5|-|TRBV6-6|-
TGTGCCAGCAGTTACGTCCAGGGTGTTGGCAATCAGCCCCAGCATTTT
CASSYVQGVGNQPQHF
>TRBJ1-2|TRBD1|TRBV5-1|-
TGCGCCAGCAGCTCCGGATTAAGTCAGGGGGCGCGAGGCTACACCTTC
CASSSGLSQGARGYTF
>TRBJ2-3|-|TRBV7-2|few
TGTGCCAGCAGCTTGCACACAGATACGCAGTATTTT
CASSLHTDTQYF
>TRBJ2-3|-|TRBV7-9|once
TGTGCCAGCAGCTTGTCAGATACGCAGTATTTT
CASSLSDTQYF
>TRBJ2-7|-|TRBV28|-
TGTGCCAGCAGCGAGACTTACGAGCAGTACTTC
CASSETYEQYF
>TRBJ1-2|TRBD1|TRBV2|-
TGTGCCAGCCGAGGCTTCGGGGGACAGGGTTTTTCTGGCTACACCTTC
CASRGFGGQGFSGYTF
>TRBJ2-4|-|TRBV6-1|-
TGTGCCAGCAGTGAACTTCTCGCCCAGTACTTC
CASSELLAQYF
>TRBJ2-2|TRBD1|TRBV7-2|-
TGTGCCAGCAGCCCGGGACAGGGGTTCGGGGAGCTGTTTTTT
CASSPGQGFGELFF
>TRBJ1-1|-|TRBV6-5|-
TGTGCCAGCAGTTGGGGGGGGCTCCCTGAAGCTTTCTTT
CASSWGGLPEAFF
>TRBJ2-1|TRBD1|TRBV5-1|-
TGCGCCAGCAGCTTGGGGCAGGGGGCGGACAATGAGCAGTTCTTC
CASSLGQGADNEQFF
>TRBJ2-5|-|TRBV10-3|-
TGTGCCATCAGTGGGCAGCAAGAGACCCAGTACTTC
CAISGQQETQYF
>TRBJ2-3|-|TRBV5-1|-
TGCGCCAGCAGCTTGATGATTAGCACAGATACGCAGTATTTT
CASSLMISTDTQYF
>TRBJ1-4|TRBD1|TRBV4-2|-
TGTGCCAGCAGCCAATTGACAGGGGAGGGTAATGAAAAACTGTTTTTT
CASSQLTGEGNEKLFF
>TRBJ2-1|-|TRBV6-1|-
TGTGCCAGCAGGTTGGCGGATAGCTCCTACAATGAGCAGTTCTTC
CASRLADSSYNEQFF
>TRBJ1-1|TRBD1|TRBV15|-
TGTGCCACCAGCAGGGTGGACAGGGAAATCGCTGAAGCTTTCTTT
CATSRVDREIAEAFF